This T cell receptor beta chain was observed in a study of blood T cell repertoires in COVID-19. In the study overall: COVID-19 samples, acute and convalescent, were from the United States, Italy and Spain. PBMCs, B-cell-depleted T cells, or T cells provided the cDNA or gDNA that made up the material.

The CDR3 is 14 residues long. Germline loops: CDR1 LGHNA, CDR2 YNFKEQ. Trimming stripped 0 bases from V and 7 bases from J, with 9 bases between. Here immunoSEQ multiplex PCR was the method, and the copy in TCRdb shows in-frame clones only, minus some. The sample holds roughly 52,000 clones, more than 75% seen once. The sample comprised peripheral blood. This TCR derives from a middle-aged man with acute or convalescent COVID-19. This chain connects TRBV4-2 to TRBJ2-2, with D hard to call. CDR3 nucleotide sequence: TGTGCCAGCAGCCAAGAAAGCGTCAGCGGGGAGCTGTTTTTT. It is translated as CASSQESVSGELFF.